This T cell receptor beta chain was identified in a study of shared T cell receptors in the human thymus. The CDR3 runs to 11 residues. The germline V gene encodes CDR1 MNHNS and CDR2 SASEGT. The V and J ends lost 7 bases and 7 bases respectively, with 11 bases between them. TCRdb's copy holds only in-frame clones and misses some; the assay was immunoSEQ multiplex PCR. The sample carries 500,000 to 750,000 clones, roughly 90% recorded once. This sample also belongs to another study, concerning human thymus T cells. That work contributes: Donation came from healthy Finnish infants having corrective surgery for congenital heart defects. The thymus tissue came from resections taken during corrective heart surgery. Among thymic and blood repertoires, usage of V and J genes appeared biased. Related research described strongly overlapping thymic repertoires in unrelated people.

The material sequenced was thymocytes. The V and J genes are TRBV6-1 and TRBJ2-7; D unclear. The source of this sequence is a boy less than two years old with a congenital heart defect. CDR3 region: CASTRKREQYF. The CDR3 DNA reads as TGTGCCAGCACCCGCAAGAGGGAGCAGTACTTC.